These 25 T cell receptor beta chains originate from one sample sequenced in a study of radiotherapy plus CTLA-4 blockade in lung cancer. Clones were sequenced by immunoSEQ multiplex PCR, and TCRdb holds only the in-frame ones, with some missing. The sample lists tens of thousands of clones, approximately 79% occurring once. Specimen: peripheral blood, collected from a patient treated with radiotherapy plus ipilimumab. All receptors come from a human donor with non-small cell lung cancer who had stable disease on radiotherapy plus ipilimumab.

The V and J genes are TRBV5-4 and TRBJ2-2, with 16 bases aligning to TRBD2. The CDR3 extends over 16 amino acids. Per germline, CDR1 SGHNT and CDR2 YYREEE (reference sequence). The trim removed 3 bases at V and 6 bases at J, leaving 2 bases unmatched. The CDR3 DNA sequence: TGTGCCAGCAGCTCGGGACTAGCGGGGGGGTCCGGGGAGCTGTTTTTT. This encodes CASSSGLAGGSGELFF.

V is TRBV27 and J is TRBJ1-6; TRBD1 matches 7 bases. In germline, CDR1 is MNHEY, CDR2 SMNVEV (reference sequence). CDR3 length: 15 residues. V trimming: 6 bases; J trimming: 10 bases; junction bases outside the gene matches: 12. The DNA of the CDR3 is TGTGCCAGCAGAGTAAACCGGGACAGTTTATCACCCCTCCACTTT. Amino acid sequence: CASRVNRDSLSPLHF.

The V call is TRBV6-1, the J call TRBJ1-5, with 7 bases lining up with TRBD1. This CDR3 region has 15 residues. The V gene's germline CDR1 is MNHNS and CDR2 SASEGT. V lost 6 bases, J lost 2 bases, and 7 bases stayed unmatched. The CDR3 spells CASRPAGQGNQPQHF. CDR3 coding DNA: TGTGCCAGCAGGCCTGCCGGACAGGGCAATCAGCCCCAGCATTTT.

The V call is TRBV10-3, the J call TRBJ2-7; D possibly corresponds to TRBD2 (5 bases). CDR1 and CDR2 (germline): ENHRY, SYGVKD. This CDR3 is 13 amino acids long. V lost 3 bases and J lost 2, with 8 bases in between. CDR3: CAISDGDTYEQYF. In nucleotides, the CDR3 is TGTGCCATCAGTGACGGGGATACCTACGAGCAGTACTTC.

This rearrangement joins TRBV30 to TRBJ1-1; D call uncertain. The CDR3 has 16 amino acids. Looked up from germline, CDR1 is GTSNPN and CDR2 is SVGIG (reference sequence). Trimming removed 2 bases from V and 2 bases from J, with 18 bases in between. The DNA for the CDR3 is TGTGCCTGGAGTTCCCTACGGAGGGCGGGAAACACTGAAGCTTTCTTT. This gives the protein CAWSSLRRAGNTEAFF. Together with reference TRBV30 and TRBJ1-1, the CDR3 gives the full variable domain: SQTIHQWPATLVQPVGSPLSLECTVEGTSNPNLYWYRQAAGRGLQLLFYSVGIGQISSEVPQNLSASRPQDRQFILSSKKLLLSDSGFYLCAWSSLRRAGNTEAFFGQGTRLTVV.

The chain employs TRBV20-1 and TRBJ2-5; D remains unclear. Germline CDR1 reads DFQATT; CDR2 reads SNEGSKA (reference sequence). The CDR3 covers 11 residues. V dropped 0 bases and J dropped 5 bases, with 4 bases sitting between them. DNA for the CDR3: TGCAGTGCTAGAGATTCGGAGACCCAGTACTTC. Translated: CSARDSETQYF.

The chain joins TRBV5-4 to TRBJ2-2, with D possibly being TRBD2 (5 bases). V lost 4 bases and J 7 bases, leaving 8 bases between the germline ends. The CDR3 covers 12 residues. Germline V gives CDR1 SGHNT, CDR2 YYREEE (reference sequence). The CDR3 coding sequence is TGTGCCAGCAGCCGGACTGGCGGGGAGCTGTTTTTT. It specifies CASSRTGGELFF.

This clone was detected a few times. The rearrangement joins TRBV4-1 to TRBJ2-7; 11 bases are a match to TRBD2. V lost 4 bases to trimming and J lost 1 base; unmatched junction nucleotides: 6. CDR1 and CDR2 (germline): MGHRA, YSYEKL. The CDR3 spans 16 residues. CDR3: CASSPASGGLSYEQYF. CDR3 DNA: TGCGCCAGCAGCCCCGCTAGCGGGGGGCTATCCTACGAGCAGTACTTC.

There are a few counts of this clone. Other DNA variants within this sample encode the same CDR3. The chain recombines TRBV19 with TRBJ1-4; D gene ambiguous. Per germline, CDR1 LNHDA and CDR2 SQIVND (reference sequence). This CDR3 has 12 residues. V gave up 3 bases and J gave up 7 bases, with 6 bases separating them. CDR3 DNA: TGTGCCAGTAGTATTGGGCGTGAAAAACTGTTTTTT. It is translated as CASSIGREKLFF.

The chain joins TRBV30 to TRBJ2-7; TRBD1 might be the D (5 bases). The V gene lost 2 bases and the J gene lost 2 bases, with 10 bases spanning the gap. There are 13 residues in the CDR3. From germline, CDR1 is GTSNPN and CDR2 SVGIG (reference sequence). This CDR3 reads CAWSRGSTYEQYF. In DNA form, the CDR3 reads TGTGCCTGGAGTAGGGGATCCACCTACGAGCAGTACTTC. The full variable domain, its missing parts supplied by reference TRBV30 and TRBJ2-7, is SQTIHQWPATLVQPVGSPLSLECTVEGTSNPNLYWYRQAAGRGLQLLFYSVGIGQISSEVPQNLSASRPQDRQFILSSKKLLLSDSGFYLCAWSRGSTYEQYFGPGTRLTVT.

V gene TRBV29-1 combines with J gene TRBJ1-1; 9 bases map to TRBD1. The CDR3 length is 17 residues. CDR1 and CDR2 from the germline V gene are SQVTM and ANQGSEA. The trim removed 4 bases at V and 11 bases at J, leaving 23 bases unmatched. The CDR3 DNA reads TGCAGCGTTGCCGGAACCGGGTCGCGACAGGGGGTTCTAAATGCTTTCTTT. Its protein is CSVAGTGSRQGVLNAFF.

The rearrangement links TRBV30 to TRBJ2-1; D is possibly TRBD1 or TRBD2 (6 bases each). CDR1 and CDR2 from the germline V gene are GTSNPN and SVGIG (reference sequence). The CDR3 is 12 amino acids. Trimming shortened V by 4 bases and J by 15 bases, and 19 bases separated the two germline ends. CDR3 nucleotides: TGTGCCTGGAAGGTCGGAGGGCAGGGGCGGTTCTTC. Protein sequence: CAWKVGGQGRFF.

This clone was recorded once. The chain combines TRBV19 with TRBJ1-2; D gene unclear. Trimming cost V 1 base and J 8 bases, with 11 bases left between them. CDR3 length: 13 residues. From germline, CDR1 is LNHDA and CDR2 SQIVND (reference sequence). The DNA of the CDR3 is TGTGCCAGTAGTATAGTAGGGAGGAACGGCTACACCTTC. It is translated as CASSIVGRNGYTF. The whole variable domain, filled in from reference TRBV19 and TRBJ1-2, reads DGGITQSPKYLFRKEGQNVTLSCEQNLNHDAMYWYRQDPGQGLRLIYYSQIVNDFQKGDIAEGYSVSREKKESFPLTVTSAQKNPTAFYLCASSIVGRNGYTFGSGTRLTVV.

The chain couples TRBV19 to TRBJ1-5; TRBD1 aligns across 10 bases. Germline V CDR1 and CDR2: LNHDA, SQIVND (reference sequence). Germline trimming cut 9 bases from V and 1 base from J; bases unmatched to any gene: 9. This CDR3 region has 16 residues. The CDR3 DNA reads TGTGCCAGCTCTCTTGACAGGGGGCAAAGCAATCAGCCCCAGCATTTT. Translated: CASSLDRGQSNQPQHF. Together with reference TRBV19 and TRBJ1-5, the CDR3 gives the full variable domain: DGGITQSPKYLFRKEGQNVTLSCEQNLNHDAMYWYRQDPGQGLRLIYYSQIVNDFQKGDIAEGYSVSREKKESFPLTVTSAQKNPTAFYLCASSLDRGQSNQPQHFGDGTRLSIL.

V is TRBV29-1 and J is TRBJ2-5; weak D call: TRBD2 (5 bases). CDR3 length: 12 amino acids. CDR1 SQVTM and CDR2 ANQGSEA come from the germline V gene. The V and J ends lost 6 bases and 2 bases respectively, with 10 bases between them. In nucleotides, the CDR3 is TGCAGCGTAGAGGGATCACAAGAGACCCAGTACTTC. It specifies CSVEGSQETQYF.

This clone turned up a few times. The chain joins TRBV19 to TRBJ1-1; possible D gene TRBD1, 6 bases. CDR3 size: 14 residues. CDR1 and CDR2 from the germline V gene are LNHDA and SQIVND (reference sequence). V was clipped by 3 bases and J by 0 bases, with 8 bases between them. The CDR3 here is CASSMRGVNTEAFF. For the CDR3, the DNA is TGTGCCAGTAGTATGAGGGGGGTGAACACTGAAGCTTTCTTT.

V gene TRBV15 combines with J gene TRBJ1-2; weak D call: TRBD1 (5 bases). With 5 bases removed from V and 2 bases from J, the gap between germline ends came to 9 bases. Per germline, CDR1 LNHNV and CDR2 YYDKDF (reference sequence). This CDR3 spans 13 amino acids. CDR3 amino acids: CATSPQENYGYTF. CDR3 in DNA: TGTGCCACCAGCCCACAGGAGAACTATGGCTACACCTTC. Supplemented by reference TRBV15 and TRBJ1-2, the full variable domain reads DAMVIQNPRYQVTQFGKPVTLSCSQTLNHNVMYWYQQKSSQAPKLLFHYYDKDFNNEADTPDNFQSRRPNTSFCFLDIRSPGLGDTAMYLCATSPQENYGYTFGSGTRLTVV.

The chain uses TRBV7-6 and TRBJ1-3; the D is unclear. This CDR3 comprises 16 residues. Germline V gene sequence: CDR1 SGHVS, CDR2 FNYEAQ. The ends were cut back, 0 bases at V and 1 base at J, with 10 bases in the middle. The CDR3 reads CASSLAPAASGNTIYF. CDR3 sequence (DNA): TGTGCCAGCAGCTTAGCCCCGGCAGCTTCTGGAAACACCATATATTTT.

The sample holds one count of this clone. The V gene is TRBV11-3, the J gene TRBJ2-7, with 7 bases fitting TRBD2. With V trimmed by 8 bases and J by 3 bases, 10 bases remained unmatched. The CDR3 contains 14 residues. Germline assignment: CDR1 SGHNT and CDR2 YENEEA. Here the CDR3 DNA reads TGTGCCAGCTCGCCCGGGGGGAAGGACTACGAGCAGTACTTC. This encodes CASSPGGKDYEQYF.

The chain carries TRBV27 and TRBJ1-2; D is perhaps TRBD1 (6 bases). The V gene lost 4 bases and the J gene lost 8 bases, with 20 bases spanning the gap. This CDR3 region has 15 residues. Germline loops: CDR1 MNHEY, CDR2 SMNVEV (reference sequence). CDR3 sequence reads: CASSSQGQLPGGYTF. The DNA of the CDR3 is TGTGCCAGCAGTTCCCAGGGGCAGCTTCCTGGGGGCTACACCTTC.

This clone was seen once. This sequence joins TRBV6-6 and TRBJ1-1, with a weak D call TRBD1 (5 bases). Germline V gene lookup returns CDR1 MNHNY and CDR2 SVGAGI (reference sequence). The CDR3 runs to 16 residues. V lost 0 bases and J lost 0, with 11 bases in between. For the CDR3, the DNA is TGTGCCAGCAGTTACTCGCCCGGGGCCCTGAACACTGAAGCTTTCTTT. Translated, it gives CASSYSPGALNTEAFF.

The V call is TRBV27, the J call TRBJ2-2; D gene unclear. V dropped 8 bases and J dropped 1 base, with 5 bases sitting between them. The CDR3 spans 12 residues. Germline V gene data show CDR1 as MNHEY and CDR2 as SMNVEV (reference sequence). This CDR3 reads CASGRNTGELFF. CDR3 in DNA: TGTGCCAGCGGCAGGAACACCGGGGAGCTGTTTTTT.

The gene calls are TRBV6-6 and TRBJ2-7, with 11 bases fitting TRBD1. Per the germline V gene, CDR1 is MNHNY and CDR2 is SVGAGI (reference sequence). Germline trimming cut 7 bases from V and 4 bases from J; bases unmatched to any gene: 9. The CDR3 contains 15 residues. Here the CDR3 DNA reads TGTGCCAGCATTCATCCCGGGACAGGGGGTTACGAGCAGTACTTC. Translation gives CASIHPGTGGYEQYF.

This clone was counted between two and nine times. J is TRBJ1-2 and V is TRBV6-1; 7 nucleotides align to TRBD1. This CDR3 comprises 13 residues. Losses at the gene ends were 10 bases for V and 0 bases for J; bases not matched to a gene: 5. In germline, CDR1 is MNHNS, CDR2 SASEGT. The CDR3 sequence: CANFDRANYGYTF. The CDR3 bases are TGTGCCAACTTCGACAGGGCTAACTATGGCTACACCTTC.

The V gene is TRBV28, the J gene TRBJ1-1; D gene unclear. The V end lost 8 bases, the J end lost 4 bases, and 8 bases lay between the germline ends. The CDR3 runs to 11 residues. Per germline, CDR1 MDHEN and CDR2 SYDVKM. This CDR3 is CASSGSTEAFF. The CDR3 nucleotides are TGTGCCAGCTCTGGGAGCACTGAAGCTTTCTTT.